The present T cell receptor beta chain was sequenced within a study of TIL therapy for anti-PD-1-resistant metastatic lung cancer. Time point: pre-treatment sample, taken before nivolumab and TIL therapy. Stage 4 NSCLC adults joined between late 2017 and January 2020. Only one count was recorded for this clone. J lost 3 bases, V lost 1 base, and 1 base had no gene match. The CDR3 is 15 residues long. Germline values: CDR1 MGHRA, CDR2 YSYEKL. The libraries were made with immunoSEQ v3. Libraries were sequenced to around 2 million read pairs (survey) or about 5-6.5 million (deep). Repertoires were generated with immunoSEQ multiplex PCR, while TCRdb's copy carries only in-frame clones and drops some. The table has around 50,000 clones, over 70% seen once; the top ten hold 1.5% to 2%.

This clonotype was sampled from a person aged 25-80 years with non-small cell lung cancer. Material: blood, obtained at baseline. The chain couples TRBV4-1 to TRBJ2-1, with 9 bases identical to TRBD2. In DNA, the CDR3 is TGCGCCAGCAGCCAAGTGACTAGCGGCTACAATGAGCAGTTCTTC. The encoded protein is CASSQVTSGYNEQFF.